Ten or more counts support the clone carrying this T cell receptor (beta chain). Its antigen remains unknown. Library preparation tagged each individual cDNA molecule with a unique molecular identifier. TCRdb analysed the RACE reads with MiXCR anew, one entry per CDR3 protein. The sample lists approximately 370,000 distinct CDR3 sequences, about 5.4% occurring once. These data belong to a study of human T cells and chemical hapten exposure. Broader study findings: Relative to control repertoires, expanded TCRs gave rise to significantly more large CDR3 similarity clusters. The immune response of these alopecia patients might not match healthy individuals'.

Looked up from germline, CDR1 is SEHNR and CDR2 is FQNEAQ (reference sequence). The germline V and J ends were trimmed by 8 bases and 7 bases, with 17 bases remaining between them. This CDR3 is built from 14 residues. Time point denoted: pre-sensitization, week 0. This sample's treatment: therapeutic diphenylcyclopropenone sensitization with weekly scalp DPC. Sequences were derived from whole blood, sampled in connection with sensitization to the hapten diphenylcyclopropenone (DPC). The origin of this receptor is a woman aged 18-35 years with alopecia areata. Some clones in this sample may be carry-over from other donors' samples. V usage is TRBV7-9 and J usage is TRBJ2-2; maybe TRBD2 (5 bases). CDR3 DNA sequence: TGTGCCAGCTCGACCCGCCGGGATGGCGGGGAGCTGTTTTTT. This encodes CASSTRRDGGELFF. Full variable domain (missing parts from reference TRBV7-9 and TRBJ2-2): DTGVSQNPRHKITKRGQNVTFRCDPISEHNRLYWYRQTLGQGPEFLTYFQNEAQLEKSRLLSDRFSAERPKGSFSTLEIQRTEQGDSAMYLCASSTRRDGGELFFGEGSRLTVL.